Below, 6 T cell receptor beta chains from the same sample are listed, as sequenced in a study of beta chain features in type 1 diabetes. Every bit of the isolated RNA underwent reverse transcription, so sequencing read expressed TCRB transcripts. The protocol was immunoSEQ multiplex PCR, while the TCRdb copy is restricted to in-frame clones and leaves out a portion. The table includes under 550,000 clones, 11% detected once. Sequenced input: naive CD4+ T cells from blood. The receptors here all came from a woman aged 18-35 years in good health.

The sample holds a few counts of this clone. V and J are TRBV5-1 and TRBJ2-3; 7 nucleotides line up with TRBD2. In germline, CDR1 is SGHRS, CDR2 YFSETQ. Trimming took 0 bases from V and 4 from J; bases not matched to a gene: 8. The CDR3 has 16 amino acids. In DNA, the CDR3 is TGCGCCAGCAGCTTGGGGCCGGGGGGAATGGCAGATACGCAGTATTTT. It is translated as CASSLGPGGMADTQYF.

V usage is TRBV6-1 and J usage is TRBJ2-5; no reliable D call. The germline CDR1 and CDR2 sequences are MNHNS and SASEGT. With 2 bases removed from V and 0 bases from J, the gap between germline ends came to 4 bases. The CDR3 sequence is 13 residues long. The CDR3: CASSERYQETQYF. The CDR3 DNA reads TGTGCCAGCAGTGAAAGGTACCAAGAGACCCAGTACTTC.

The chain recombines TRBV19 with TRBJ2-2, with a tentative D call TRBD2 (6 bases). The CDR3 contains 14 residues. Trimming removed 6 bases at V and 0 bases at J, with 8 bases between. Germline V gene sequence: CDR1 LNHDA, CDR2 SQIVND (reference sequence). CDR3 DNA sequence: TGTGCCAGTAGGACGGGGGCGAACACCGGGGAGCTGTTTTTT. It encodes CASRTGANTGELFF.

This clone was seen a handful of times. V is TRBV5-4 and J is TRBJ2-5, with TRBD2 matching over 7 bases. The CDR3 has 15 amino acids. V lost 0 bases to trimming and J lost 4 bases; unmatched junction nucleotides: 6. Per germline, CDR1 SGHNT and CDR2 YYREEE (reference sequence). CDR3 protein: CASSLVRGVAETQYF. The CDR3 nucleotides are TGTGCCAGCAGCTTGGTTCGGGGGGTCGCAGAGACCCAGTACTTC. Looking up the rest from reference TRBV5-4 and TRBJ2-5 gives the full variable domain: ETGVTQSPTHLIKTRGQQVTLRCSSQSGHNTVSWYQQALGQGPQFIFQYYREEENGRGNFPPRFSGLQFPNYSSELNVNALELDDSALYLCASSLVRGVAETQYFGPGTRLLVL.

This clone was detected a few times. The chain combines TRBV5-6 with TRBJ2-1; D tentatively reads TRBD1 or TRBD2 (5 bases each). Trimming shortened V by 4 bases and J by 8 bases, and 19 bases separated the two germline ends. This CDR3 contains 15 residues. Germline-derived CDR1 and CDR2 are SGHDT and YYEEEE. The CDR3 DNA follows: TGTGCCAGCAGCGGAATCCGGGACGTACTTTATGAGCAGTTCTTC. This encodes CASSGIRDVLYEQFF.

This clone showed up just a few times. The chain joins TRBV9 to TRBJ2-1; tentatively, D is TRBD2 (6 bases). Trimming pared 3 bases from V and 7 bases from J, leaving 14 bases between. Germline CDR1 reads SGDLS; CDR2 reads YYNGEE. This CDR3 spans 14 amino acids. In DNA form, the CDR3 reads TGTGCCAGCAGCGAAAGGTATGGGAGGAATGAGCAGTTCTTC. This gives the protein CASSERYGRNEQFF.